This T cell receptor beta chain was sequenced for a study of CD8+ T cells in alopecia areata. The overall study: Treatment comprised oral tofacitinib, 5 to 10 mg twice daily, in treated patients.

The researchers isolated CD4+ and CD8+ T cells from PBMCs by sorting. CDR1 is SSHAT and CDR2 is FNYEAQ in the germline V gene (reference sequence). CDR3 length: 12 residues. Following extraction, RNA underwent reverse transcription to cDNA, which served as the sequencing template. The data were produced by immunoSEQ multiplex PCR, yet TCRdb's version contains in-frame clones alone and is incomplete. The data show over 200,000 clones, with around 62% seen just once and under 0.5% held by the top ten. A note on this clone: At one boundary the junction diverges from the germline segment, which might be a read error.

This chain joins TRBV7-7 and TRBJ1-3; D gene ambiguous. The sample consisted of CD4+ T cells sorted from blood, taken at week 0. This sequence originates from a human donor with alopecia areata. CDR3: CASTLQGNTIYF. The DNA of the CDR3 is TGTGCTAGCACCCTGCAAGGAAACACCATATATTTT.